The 26 T cell receptor beta chains below all came from one sample that was sequenced in a study of CD8+CD57+ T cells in acquired aplastic anemia. The sequenced patients had an expansion of CD8+CD57+ cells seen by flow cytometry. Genomic DNA served as template for TCR beta VDJ and CDR3 profiling. Each CDR3 protein is one row after TCRdb ran MiXCR on the reads. The sample lists about 240,000 distinct CDR3 sequences; approximately 45% were seen once. The sample taken for sequencing was sorted CD4+, CD8+, or CD8+CD57+ T cells (not recorded which) from PBMCs. Receptors were obtained from a human donor with aplastic anemia.

V and J are TRBV16 and TRBJ1-6; 8 positions agree with TRBD1. Germline values: CDR1 KGHSY, CDR2 FQNENV. The CDR3 is made up of 15 amino acids. With 4 bases clipped from V and 6 bases from J, the junction kept 5 bases outside the gene matches. The chain's CDR3 is CASSPWTGPNSPLHF. CDR3 sequence (DNA): TGTGCCAGCAGCCCTTGGACAGGGCCTAATTCACCCCTCCACTTT.

This clonotype was counted ten times or more. The rearrangement joins TRBV7-9 to TRBJ2-3, with D possibly TRBD1 on 7 matching bases. The CDR3 contains 14 residues. The germline V gene encodes CDR1 SEHNR and CDR2 FQNEAQ (reference sequence). V was trimmed by 4 bases and J by 4 bases, leaving 12 bases between them. The CDR3 sequence: CASSSQGGSDTQYF. CDR3 sequence (DNA): TGTGCCAGCAGCTCCCAGGGGGGATCAGATACGCAGTATTTT.

This clonotype showed up many times. The chain is built from TRBV9 and TRBJ2-7; D perhaps matches TRBD1 (6 bases). Trimming stripped 0 bases from V and 6 bases from J, with 13 bases between. The CDR3 totals 14 residues. CDR1 is SGDLS, CDR2 YYNGEE, per germline. CDR3 in amino acids: CASSVGDRFSEQYF. The DNA for the CDR3 is TGTGCCAGCAGCGTAGGCGACAGGTTCTCCGAGCAGTACTTC.

This clonotype has a single count. The chain is built from TRBV10-3 and TRBJ1-6; no clear D gene. The germline gives CDR1 ENHRY, CDR2 SYGVKD. Trimming took 0 bases from V and 10 from J, leaving 10 bases between them. CDR3 length equals 14 residues. The CDR3: CAISESIEESPLHF. CDR3 bases: TGTGCCATCAGTGAGTCGATAGAAGAATCACCCCTCCACTTT.

CDR3 coding DNA: TGCAGTGCTAGAGACTATAGCGGGGTAAACCAAGAGACCCAGTACTTC. It codes for CSARDYSGVNQETQYF. This chain connects TRBV20-1 to TRBJ2-5; TRBD2 aligns across 8 bases. Germline lookup yields CDR1 DFQATT and CDR2 SNEGSKA (reference sequence). The J segment lost 0 bases and the V segment lost 0 bases, leaving 6 bases of the junction unmatched. CDR3 length equals 16 residues.

This clonotype appeared many times. V and J are TRBV19 and TRBJ2-7; 7 bases fit TRBD2. CDR1 is LNHDA, CDR2 SQIVND, per germline (reference sequence). Unmatched junction bases numbered 15, after V lost 7 bases and J lost 6 bases. The CDR3 length is 15 residues. The CDR3 loop reads CASTFPGGEGGEQYF. The CDR3 DNA reads TGTGCCAGTACCTTCCCTGGGGGGGAGGGTGGCGAGCAGTACTTC.

This chain links TRBV2 with TRBJ2-7; 10 bases are shared with TRBD1. The junction had 7 bases not matched to a gene; V was cut back by 3 bases and J by 2 bases. Germline CDR1 reads SNHLY; CDR2 reads FYNNEI. The CDR3 totals 16 residues. This CDR3 reads CASSDDTDRGTYEQYF. The CDR3 nucleotides are TGTGCCAGCAGTGACGACACGGACAGGGGGACCTACGAGCAGTACTTC.

This clonotype was seen repeatedly, ten times or more. The rearrangement uses TRBV9 and TRBJ1-6; D remains unclear. Trimming removed 0 bases from V and 10 bases from J, with 5 bases in between. CDR1 and CDR2 (germline): SGDLS, YYNGEE. The CDR3 spans 12 residues. This CDR3 is CASSVDESPLHF. Written as DNA, the CDR3 is TGTGCCAGCAGCGTAGATGAATCACCCCTCCACTTT.

Notes on this clonotype: A read error may be the cause here, since a much bigger clone is one base away. This chain links TRBV14 with TRBJ2-1; 9 bases line up with TRBD2. Germline CDR1 reads SGHDN; CDR2 reads FVKESK. This CDR3 spans 13 amino acids. CDR3 region: CACSLAGGREQFF. CDR3 in DNA: TGTGCCTGCAGCTTGGCGGGGGGGCGCGAGCAGTTCTTC. Full variable domain (remainder filled in from reference TRBV14 and TRBJ2-1): EAGVTQFPSHSVIEKGQTVTLRCDPISGHDNLYWYRRVMGKEIKFLLHFVKESKQDESGMPNNRFLAERTGGTYSTLKVQPAELEDSGVYFCACSLAGGREQFFGPGTRLTVL.

The chain recombines TRBV2 with TRBJ2-7; the match to TRBD1 covers 10 bases. This CDR3 is 15 amino acids long. Germline V CDR1 and CDR2: SNHLY, FYNNEI. The J segment lost 3 bases and the V segment lost 6 bases, leaving 8 bases of the junction unmatched. CDR3 region: CASSLGTGVYYEQYF. CDR3 bases: TGTGCCAGCAGCCTCGGGACAGGGGTCTACTACGAGCAGTACTTC. The full variable domain, completed using reference TRBV2 and TRBJ2-7, is EPEVTQTPSHQVTQMGQEVILRCVPISNHLYFYWYRQILGQKVEFLVSFYNNEISEKSEIFDDQFSVERPDGSNFTLKIRSTKLEDSAMYFCASSLGTGVYYEQYFGPGTRLTVT.

The sample holds many counts of this clonotype. J is TRBJ1-1 and V is TRBV7-2, with a possible D match to TRBD1 (5 bases). Trimming cost V 6 bases and J 6 bases, with 14 bases left between them. This CDR3 region has 13 residues. Germline CDR1 is SGHTA and CDR2 is FQGNSA. The CDR3 region is CASRSGYSPEAFF. The CDR3 bases are TGTGCCAGCAGATCAGGGTATAGCCCTGAAGCTTTCTTT. The variable domain in full, with the rest retrieved from reference TRBV7-2 and TRBJ1-1, is GAGVSQSPSNKVTEKGKDVELRCDPISGHTALYWYRQSLGQGLEFLIYFQGNSAPDKSGLPSDRFSAERTGGSVSTLTIQRTQQEDSAVYLCASRSGYSPEAFFGQGTRLTVV.

The chain combines TRBV4-3 with TRBJ2-2; D remains unclear. The V end lost 0 bases, the J end lost 7 bases, and 6 bases lay between the germline ends. This CDR3 is built from 13 residues. Germline CDR1 reads LGHNA; CDR2 reads YSLEER. The CDR3 is CASSQDPGGELFF. In DNA form, the CDR3 reads TGCGCCAGCAGCCAAGATCCCGGCGGGGAGCTGTTTTTT.

The chain has TRBV2 and TRBJ2-7; D may be TRBD1 (6 bases). V lost 1 base, J lost 3 bases, and 7 bases lay in between. Germline CDR1 is SNHLY and CDR2 is FYNNEI. This CDR3 is built from 13 residues. CDR3 sequence reads: CASSEGTDYEQYF. The CDR3 nucleotides read TGTGCCAGCAGTGAAGGGACAGACTACGAGCAGTACTTC.

The V gene is TRBV20-1, the J gene TRBJ2-3; possibly TRBD1 for D (5 bases). V was trimmed by 1 base and J by 4 bases, leaving 21 bases between them. This CDR3 is 17 amino acids long. Germline loops: CDR1 DFQATT, CDR2 SNEGSKA (reference sequence). CDR3 protein: CSARGGGGSYTADTQYF. CDR3 in DNA: TGCAGTGCTAGAGGGGGCGGCGGTTCATATACGGCAGATACGCAGTATTTT.

This clonotype was detected only once. This rearrangement joins TRBV7-9 to TRBJ1-5; the D gene is possibly TRBD1 (5 bases). Trimming shortened V by 1 base and J by 11 bases, and 21 bases separated the two germline ends. The CDR3 runs 16 residues. Germline V CDR1 and CDR2: SEHNR, FQNEAQ (reference sequence). In DNA form, the CDR3 reads TGTGCCAGCAGCTTAGTCGACGCGCGGGGCGAAGAGACCCAGCATTTT. Translation gives CASSLVDARGEETQHF.

This sequence joins TRBV12-3 or TRBV12-4 and TRBJ1-1; D is possibly TRBD1 (5 bases). Trimming took 6 bases from V and 7 from J, leaving 18 bases between them. The CDR3 runs to 14 residues. The CDR3 nucleotides are TGTGCCAGCAGCTATTCTTGGACAAGGGGTGAAGCTTTCTTT. Encoded protein: CASSYSWTRGEAFF.

As concerns this clonotype: A read error may be the cause here, since a much bigger clone is one base away. The gene calls are TRBV20-1 and TRBJ2-2; 8 bases match TRBD2. The germline gives CDR1 DFQATT, CDR2 SNEGSKA (reference sequence). CDR3 size: 16 residues. The DNA of the CDR3 is TGCAGTGCTCCCAGACGGGGGGGGACCCGCACCGGGGAGCTGCTTTTT. Amino acid sequence: CSAPRRGGTRTGELLF.

This chain connects TRBV2 to TRBJ1-2, with 8 bases identical to TRBD1. The V gene end was trimmed by 4 bases and the J gene end by 4 bases; junction bases not matched to a gene: 5. CDR3 length equals 14 residues. The V gene's germline CDR1 is SNHLY and CDR2 FYNNEI. CDR3: CASSADRASYGYTF. CDR3 bases: TGTGCCAGCAGTGCGGACAGGGCGAGCTATGGCTACACCTTC.

This clonotype was counted at least ten times. CDR3 sequence reads: CASSGTHYEQYF. The DNA for the CDR3 is TGTGCCAGCAGCGGGACACACTACGAGCAGTACTTC. The chain employs TRBV5-8 and TRBJ2-7, with D perhaps matching TRBD1 (6 bases). Between the trimmed V and J ends, which lost 4 bases and 3 bases, there was a span of 8 bases. This CDR3 region has 12 residues. Germline values: CDR1 SGHTS, CDR2 YDEGEE.

V and J are TRBV7-8 and TRBJ1-5, with 12 bases identical to TRBD1. Per germline, CDR1 SGHVS and CDR2 FQNEAQ. The CDR3 runs 17 residues. J lost 4 bases, V lost 0 bases, and 4 bases had no gene match. For the CDR3, the DNA is TGTGCCAGCAGCTTAGCGGGGACAGGGGGCTTAAATCAGCCCCAGCATTTT. It codes for CASSLAGTGGLNQPQHF.

This clonotype was observed many times. The chain joins TRBV3-1 to TRBJ2-5, with TRBD1 matching over 8 bases. Trimming at V came to 3 bases and at J to 5 bases, leaving 5 bases not matched to a gene. Per germline, CDR1 LGHDT and CDR2 YNNKEL (reference sequence). This CDR3 spans 14 amino acids. Written as DNA, the CDR3 is TGTGCCAGCAGCCAGGGCAGGGGGCTTGAGACCCAGTACTTC. Its protein product is CASSQGRGLETQYF.

This clonotype was counted many times. The rearrangement joins TRBV29-1 to TRBJ2-1; D unclear. This CDR3 is 11 amino acids long. Germline V CDR1 and CDR2: SQVTM, ANQGSEA. V was cut by 7 bases and J by 3 bases, with 7 bases left in between. The CDR3 nucleotides are TGCAGCGCGGACCGCTACAATGAGCAGTTCTTC. Residues: CSADRYNEQFF.

Many counts were recorded for this clonotype. This rearrangement joins TRBV7-3 to TRBJ1-2, with D possibly matching TRBD1 (5 bases). Germline V gene sequence: CDR1 SGHTA, CDR2 FQGTGA. The V gene lost 5 bases and the J gene lost 4 bases, with 17 bases spanning the gap. This CDR3 is built from 15 residues. The CDR3 coding sequence is TGTGCCAGCAGCCCGACAGCTACTTCTGGCTATGGCTACACCTTC. Its protein product is CASSPTATSGYGYTF.

The rearrangement links TRBV7-3 to TRBJ2-3, with 11 bases that match TRBD2. The CDR3 is made up of 15 amino acids. The J segment lost 2 bases and the V segment lost 6 bases, leaving 4 bases of the junction unmatched. CDR1 SGHTA and CDR2 FQGTGA come from the germline V gene. CDR3: CASSRTSGSTDTQYF. The CDR3 nucleotides are TGTGCCAGCAGTCGGACTAGCGGGTCCACAGATACGCAGTATTTT.

This clonotype has at least ten counts. The chain recombines TRBV29-1 with TRBJ2-7, with D possibly called TRBD1 or TRBD2 (5 bases each). The CDR3 has 13 amino acids. CDR1 is SQVTM and CDR2 is ANQGSEA in the germline V gene. The V gene lost 7 bases and the J gene lost 0 bases, with 13 bases spanning the gap. Here the CDR3 DNA reads TGCAGCGCCCTTTCAGGGAGCTCCTACGAGCAGTACTTC. It specifies CSALSGSSYEQYF.

This clonotype showed up many times. The V and J genes are TRBV10-3 and TRBJ1-6, with 7 bases fitting TRBD1. This CDR3 has 14 amino acids. CDR1 and CDR2 from the germline V gene are ENHRY and SYGVKD. J lost 8 bases, V lost 11 bases, and 12 bases had no gene match. This chain's CDR3 is CAARGRQGDSPLHF. Written as DNA, the CDR3 is TGTGCCGCACGGGGACGACAGGGCGATTCACCCCTCCACTTT.